This T cell receptor (beta chain) appears in the sequencing data of a study of blood T cell repertoires in COVID-19. The recovered donors of Cohort 3 showed two negative PCRs, clearance, or symptom resolution. Here immunoSEQ multiplex PCR was the method, and the copy in TCRdb shows in-frame clones only, minus some. The data contain about 130,000 clones, roughly four fifths of them singletons. Germline assignment: CDR1 GTSNPN and CDR2 SVGIG (reference sequence). Germline trimming cut 5 bases from V and 0 bases from J; bases unmatched to any gene: 7. CDR3 size: 17 residues. The receptor's source is a man under 40 who had recovered from COVID-19. This chain links TRBV30 with TRBJ2-6; TRBD1 matches 10 bases. The specimen was PBMCs or T cells enriched from blood (not recorded which). The chain's CDR3 is CAWASGTGVSGANVLTF. DNA for the CDR3: TGTGCCTGGGCCTCCGGGACAGGGGTCTCTGGGGCCAACGTCCTGACTTTC.